Shown below are 22 T cell receptor beta chains from a single sample sequenced in a study of cytomegalovirus exposure and HLA in healthy donors. The PCR was carried out with 60 Vbeta primers and 13 Jbeta primers. Profiling relied on immunoSEQ multiplex PCR, and the TCRdb table lists in-frame clones only, not all of them. Here the sample table reports roughly 150,000 clones. Sequenced material: PBMCs. These TCRs come from a woman between 45 and 60 years old in good health and CMV-seronegative.

The chain couples TRBV5-1 to TRBJ2-1; the match to TRBD2 covers 8 bases. The junction had 7 bases not matched to a gene; V was cut back by 0 bases and J by 8 bases. The V gene's germline CDR1 is SGHRS and CDR2 YFSETQ. CDR3 length equals 15 residues. The CDR3 DNA reads TGCGCCAGCAGCTTGGGTAGTAGCGGGATCTATGAGCAGTTCTTC. It encodes CASSLGSSGIYEQFF.

J is TRBJ1-3 and V is TRBV11-2; the match to TRBD1 covers 8 bases. The germline gives CDR1 SGHAT, CDR2 FQNNGV. The length of the CDR3 is 15 residues. V lost 0 bases to trimming and J lost 2 bases; unmatched junction nucleotides: 0. The CDR3 reads CASSLDRGPGNTIYF. CDR3 bases: TGTGCCAGCAGCTTAGACAGGGGGCCTGGAAACACCATATATTTT. The full variable domain, completed using reference TRBV11-2 and TRBJ1-3, is EAGVAQSPRYKIIEKRQSVAFWCNPISGHATLYWYQQILGQGPKLLIQFQNNGVVDDSQLPKDRFSAERLKGVDSTLKIQPAKLEDSAVYLCASSLDRGPGNTIYFGEGSWLTVV.

The chain recombines TRBV5-4 with TRBJ2-7; 7 nucleotides match TRBD1. This CDR3 has 14 amino acids. Germline trimming cut 0 bases from V and 5 bases from J; bases unmatched to any gene: 5. Per germline, CDR1 SGHNT and CDR2 YYREEE (reference sequence). The CDR3 DNA is TGTGCCAGCAGCTTGGAAAGGGGGCGCGACGAGCAGTACTTC. It is translated as CASSLERGRDEQYF.

The gene calls are TRBV28 and TRBJ2-1; D possibly corresponds to TRBD1 (6 bases). Trimming took off 6 bases at V and 1 base at J, with 13 bases between the two ends. The CDR3 length is 15 residues. Per the germline V gene, CDR1 is MDHEN and CDR2 is SYDVKM. CDR3 sequence: CASRSGELSYNEQFF. CDR3 coding DNA: TGTGCCAGCAGATCAGGGGAATTATCCTACAATGAGCAGTTCTTC.

The gene calls are TRBV27 and TRBJ1-2, with 8 bases aligning to TRBD1. V shed 5 bases and J 4 bases; nucleotides not matched to a gene: 3. Germline loops: CDR1 MNHEY, CDR2 SMNVEV (reference sequence). The CDR3 loop spans 13 amino acids. This chain's CDR3 is CASSPGGSYGYTF. For the CDR3, the DNA is TGTGCCAGCAGTCCAGGGGGCAGCTATGGCTACACCTTC.

The chain carries TRBV28 and TRBJ2-1, with 11 bases aligning to TRBD2. The CDR3 consists of 16 residues. J lost 4 bases, V lost 6 bases, and 8 bases had no gene match. From germline, CDR1 is MDHEN and CDR2 SYDVKM. In DNA form, the CDR3 reads TGTGCCAGCAGCCCGGCGGGACTAGCGGAATACAATGAGCAGTTCTTC. It translates to CASSPAGLAEYNEQFF.

In DNA, the CDR3 is TGTGCCAGCAGCTTAGGGACCGGGGGGTACTACGAGCAGTACTTC. This translates into CASSLGTGGYYEQYF. The rearrangement links TRBV7-2 to TRBJ2-7, with 7 bases lining up with TRBD2. CDR3 size: 15 residues. V trimming: 1 base; J trimming: 3 bases; junction bases outside the gene matches: 6. The germline CDR1 and CDR2 sequences are SGHTA and FQGNSA.

The chain employs TRBV9 and TRBJ1-1, with 8 bases that match TRBD1. This CDR3 has 15 residues. From germline, CDR1 is SGDLS and CDR2 YYNGEE. The junction had 6 bases not matched to a gene; V was cut back by 4 bases and J by 1 base. The CDR3 sequence is CASSPRTGTNTEAFF. Written as DNA, the CDR3 is TGTGCCAGCAGCCCCCGGACAGGGACGAACACTGAAGCTTTCTTT.

V usage is TRBV30 and J usage is TRBJ1-4, with 9 bases that match TRBD1. This CDR3 is 12 amino acids long. Germline CDR1 is GTSNPN and CDR2 is SVGIG (reference sequence). The V segment lost 5 bases and the J segment 5 bases; nucleotides outside the gene matches: 0. The CDR3 bases are TGTGCCTGGGGGACAGGGAATGAAAAACTGTTTTTT. Translated, it gives CAWGTGNEKLFF.

The genes are TRBV19 and TRBJ2-3; 7 nucleotides line up with TRBD1. The CDR3 totals 16 residues. CDR1 and CDR2 (germline): LNHDA, SQIVND (reference sequence). With 5 bases clipped from V and 0 bases from J, the junction kept 8 bases outside the gene matches. The CDR3: CASSVTGRASTDTQYF. CDR3 nucleotide sequence: TGTGCCAGTAGTGTGACAGGGCGTGCTAGCACAGATACGCAGTATTTT.

The chain uses TRBV7-2 and TRBJ2-7, with 14 bases aligning to TRBD2. The V gene end was trimmed by 2 bases and the J gene end by 7 bases; junction bases not matched to a gene: 4. Looked up from germline, CDR1 is SGHTA and CDR2 is FQGNSA. The CDR3 is 15 amino acids. The CDR3 region is CASSLPGLAGDEQYF. CDR3 nucleotide sequence: TGTGCCAGCAGCTTACCGGGACTAGCGGGAGATGAGCAGTACTTC.

V and J are TRBV10-3 and TRBJ2-1; tentative D call: TRBD1 (6 bases). CDR1 is ENHRY and CDR2 is SYGVKD in the germline V gene. Trimming took off 7 bases at V and 5 bases at J, with 15 bases between the two ends. CDR3 length: 14 amino acids. The CDR3 region has the DNA TGTGCCATCAACCCCACAGGGCTCGACAATGAGCAGTTCTTC. It yields the protein CAINPTGLDNEQFF.

J is TRBJ2-2 and V is TRBV5-1, with D unclear. V lost 0 bases, J lost 0 bases, and 12 bases lay in between. This CDR3 has 17 amino acids. The germline V gene encodes CDR1 SGHRS and CDR2 YFSETQ. CDR3 nucleotide sequence: TGCGCCAGCAGCTTGGCCGGCGGAGCCCCGAACACCGGGGAGCTGTTTTTT. This sequence encodes CASSLAGGAPNTGELFF.

The J gene is TRBJ2-3, the V gene TRBV5-1; 7 bases align to TRBD2. J gave up 5 bases and V 1 base, and 4 bases lay outside the gene matches. Per germline, CDR1 SGHRS and CDR2 YFSETQ. The CDR3 length is 14 residues. This CDR3 reads CASSLPSGGDTQYF. The DNA for the CDR3 is TGCGCCAGCAGCTTGCCTAGCGGCGGAGATACGCAGTATTTT.

The genes are TRBV5-1 and TRBJ2-2; 10 bases fit TRBD2. The V and J ends lost 2 bases and 4 bases, in that order; junction bases with no gene match: 5. Germline values: CDR1 SGHRS, CDR2 YFSETQ. CDR3 length equals 16 residues. The CDR3 DNA reads TGCGCCAGCAGCTTATTAGGGACTAGCGCCACCGGGGAGCTGTTTTTT. Translation: CASSLLGTSATGELFF.

The chain's CDR3 is CASSLAQIQETQYF. In DNA form, the CDR3 reads TGTGCCAGCAGCTTGGCGCAGATACAAGAGACCCAGTACTTC. The chain recombines TRBV5-4 with TRBJ2-5; unclear D gene. CDR1 is SGHNT, CDR2 YYREEE, per germline (reference sequence). This CDR3 is 14 amino acids long. Trimming removed 0 bases from V and 2 bases from J, with 8 bases in between.

The J gene is TRBJ2-5, the V gene TRBV7-9, with 13 bases fitting TRBD2. Looked up from germline, CDR1 is SEHNR and CDR2 is FQNEAQ (reference sequence). This CDR3 region has 16 residues. Trimming removed 5 bases from V and 5 bases from J; junction bases left unmatched: 8. CDR3 sequence reads: CASSKGLAGRTETQYF. The CDR3 nucleotides are TGTGCCAGCAGCAAGGGACTAGCGGGAAGAACGGAGACCCAGTACTTC. The whole variable domain, filled in from reference TRBV7-9 and TRBJ2-5, reads DTGVSQNPRHKITKRGQNVTFRCDPISEHNRLYWYRQTLGQGPEFLTYFQNEAQLEKSRLLSDRFSAERPKGSFSTLEIQRTEQGDSAMYLCASSKGLAGRTETQYFGPGTRLLVL.

The CDR3: CASSVQAGTRGNTIYF. Here the CDR3 DNA reads TGTGCCAGCAGCGTACAGGCGGGGACTCGTGGAAACACCATATATTTT. The J gene is TRBJ1-3, the V gene TRBV9, with D possibly matching TRBD1 (5 bases). CDR1 is SGDLS, CDR2 YYNGEE, per germline. V lost 1 base, J lost 3 bases, and 14 bases lay in between. The length of the CDR3 is 16 residues.

A remark on this clone: The junction and the germline gene differ at one end; a read error may be behind it. DNA for the CDR3: TGTGCCAGCAGATTATCAGGCGGCTACACCTTC. Translation: CASRLSGGYTF. The chain has TRBV28 and TRBJ1-2, with unresolved D. CDR1 is MDHEN and CDR2 is SYDVKM in the germline V gene. This CDR3 contains 11 residues.

The chain uses TRBV2 and TRBJ1-5; the D gene is possibly TRBD1 (6 bases). The CDR3 extends over 15 amino acids. V was shortened by 6 bases and J by 7 bases, with 19 bases between the two germline ends. Germline lookup yields CDR1 SNHLY and CDR2 FYNNEI. CDR3 nucleotides: TGTGCCAGCAGGGCAAACACAGGGTCAGGGCAGCCCCAGCATTTT. Amino acid sequence: CASRANTGSGQPQHF.

The chain employs TRBV12-5 and TRBJ2-5; 10 bases are shared with TRBD1. In germline, CDR1 is LGHNT, CDR2 FRNRAP. The CDR3 runs 13 residues. The ends lost 6 bases at V and 5 bases at J; junction bases unmatched: 3. Here the CDR3 reads CASGTGGVETQYF. CDR3 sequence (DNA): TGTGCTAGTGGGACAGGGGGCGTTGAGACCCAGTACTTC.

The chain combines TRBV28 with TRBJ2-7, with D perhaps matching TRBD1 (5 bases). Germline CDR1 reads MDHEN; CDR2 reads SYDVKM. The CDR3 has 13 residues. V lost 2 bases and J lost 6, with 11 bases in between. The CDR3 region is CASSLNRLSEQYF. The CDR3 nucleotides are TGTGCCAGCAGTTTAAACAGGTTGAGCGAGCAGTACTTC.